These T cell receptor beta chains were read from a single sample in a study of blood T cells in healthy people across ages. TCRdb recomputed calls from the 5' RACE reads with MiXCR, one row per CDR3 protein. The table includes about 640,000 distinct CDR3 sequences, approximately 30% detected once. The sample consisted of blood. These receptors all stem from a woman of 80 years or more in good health. The CDR3 runs from the conserved cysteine through the conserved F or W. D genes are given only for firm matches. Expanded clones get a size class; other rows say once, few or many, or leave the size out.

>TRBJ2-1|TRBD1|many|TRBV24-1
TGTGCCACCAGTGATGTCCCGGGACAGGGCCATGAGCAGTTCTTC
CATSDVPGQGHEQFF
>TRBJ2-3|.|few|TRBV3-1
TGTGCCAGCAGCCCCGGTGGGGCTCGCGGAGATACGCAGTATTTT
CASSPGGARGDTQYF
>TRBJ2-3|TRBD2|.|TRBV7-2
TGTGCCAGCAGCCCCAGGACTAGTGATTGGTCTCCAGATACGCAGTATTTT
CASSPRTSDWSPDTQYF
>TRBJ2-7|.|many|TRBV20-1
TGCAGTGCTAGAGGTCCGGGTTTCTCCTACGAGCAGTACTTC
CSARGPGFSYEQYF
>TRBJ2-7|.|.|TRBV6-1
TGTGCCAGCAGTGAAGCGCTTCGGGCAAGGGGGGTCTACGAGCAGTACTTC
CASSEALRARGVYEQYF
>TRBJ2-5|TRBD1|.|TRBV7-2
TGTGCCAGCAGCTTAGATAGGGGGCTTAATGAGCAGTACTTC
CASSLDRGLNEQYF
>TRBJ1-5|.|.|TRBV12-5
TGTGCTAGTGGTCCCGGACTGACTAATCAGCCCCAGCATTTT
CASGPGLTNQPQHF
>TRBJ2-5|TRBD2|many|TRBV6-2/TRBV6-3
TGTGCCAGCAGGTCAGATGGGACTAGAAGTGAGACCCAGTACTTC
CASRSDGTRSETQYF
>TRBJ2-2|TRBD1|few|TRBV5-1
TGCGCCAGCAGCAGAAACAGGGGGGACACCGGGGAGCTGTTTTTT
CASSRNRGDTGELFF
>TRBJ1-2|TRBD1|.|TRBV5-1
TGCGCCAGCAGCGCCCAGACAGGGGCCGGTGGGTACACCTTC
CASSAQTGAGGYTF
>TRBJ1-4|.|.|TRBV6-6
TGTGCCAGCAATCTACAGGGTACTAATGAAAAACTGTTTTTT
CASNLQGTNEKLFF
>TRBJ2-4|.|.|TRBV7-2
TGTGCCAGCAGCTTAGATGGCGCACCAGCCGAAACCATTCAGTACTTC
CASSLDGAPAETIQYF
>TRBJ2-5|TRBD1|many|TRBV4-3
TGCGCCAGCAGCCGGTCCACAGGGGCGGGTGGGGAGACCCAGTACTTC
CASSRSTGAGGETQYF
>TRBJ1-2|.|.|TRBV6-2/TRBV6-3
TGTGCCAGCAGCTACTCGACCAACAGCTATGGCTACACCTTC
CASSYSTNSYGYTF
>TRBJ2-3|TRBD2|many|TRBV20-1
TGCAGTGCTAGACCTTTGCGGGGGGGCCGCGGTGATACGCAGTATTTT
CSARPLRGGRGDTQYF
>TRBJ1-5|TRBD1|few|TRBV6-2/TRBV6-3
TGTGCCAGCGTGCCGGGACAGCGCAATCAGCCCCAGCATTTT
CASVPGQRNQPQHF
>TRBJ2-3|.|.|TRBV3-1
TGTGCCAGCAGCCATTCGGGGTTCTCTAGCACAGATACGCAGTATTTT
CASSHSGFSSTDTQYF
>TRBJ2-1|TRBD1|few|TRBV5-5
TGTGCCAGCAGCTCGTGGACAGGGGATGAGCAGTTCTTC
CASSSWTGDEQFF
>TRBJ1-6|.|many|TRBV5-1
TGCGCCAGCAGCTTGACAGCTTCAGATTCACCCCTCCACTTT
CASSLTASDSPLHF
>TRBJ2-3|TRBD2|many|TRBV20-1
TGCAGTGCTAGGACTAGCATGGGAGATACGCAGTATTTT
CSARTSMGDTQYF
>TRBJ1-3|.|.|TRBV5-1
TGCGCCAGCAGCTTGGCACCACGAAGCTCTGGAAACACCATATATTTT
CASSLAPRSSGNTIYF
>TRBJ2-5|TRBD2|once|TRBV7-2
TGTGCCAGCAGCTTAGCGCTAAGGCTAGCGGGGGGGAAGACCCAGTACTTC
CASSLALRLAGGKTQYF
>TRBJ2-3|TRBD1|many|TRBV9
TGTGCCAGCAGCGTAGTCCGGGACAGGGGTGCAGATACGCAGTATTTT
CASSVVRDRGADTQYF
>TRBJ2-1|.|many|TRBV27
TGTGCCGCTAGTTCTCGATCCACTCCACACAATGAGCAGTTCTTC
CAASSRSTPHNEQFF
>TRBJ2-7|.|few|TRBV30
TGTGCCTGGAGTGTACTGGTGACAGCTGAGCAGTACTTC
CAWSVLVTAEQYF
>TRBJ2-1|TRBD2|many|TRBV4-2
TGTGCCAGCAGCCAAGTAGGAAGCGGGGGTTACAATGAGCAGTTCTTC
CASSQVGSGGYNEQFF
>TRBJ2-1|.|many|TRBV7-2
TGTGCCAGCAGCTTAGCCGCAGGGGACTACAATGAGCAGTTCTTC
CASSLAAGDYNEQFF
>TRBJ1-1|.|few|TRBV9
TGTGCCAGCAGCGTAGGGGGGTTTGGGAGAGGCACTGAAGCTTTCTTT
CASSVGGFGRGTEAFF
>TRBJ2-1|TRBD1|many|TRBV7-9
TGTGCCAGCAGCCCACAGGGGGCTTCCTACAATGAGCAGTTCTTC
CASSPQGASYNEQFF
>TRBJ2-1|TRBD2|many|TRBV7-6
TGTGCCAGCAGCCGTATAGCGGGGGGGCTTAGAAATGAGCAGTTCTTC
CASSRIAGGLRNEQFF
>TRBJ1-6|.|.|TRBV7-9
TGTGCCTGCAGCTTAGGTGACTCTAATTCACCCCTCCACTTT
CACSLGDSNSPLHF
>TRBJ2-7|.|.|TRBV5-1
TGCGCCAGCAGCTTAGCTACAGGGCGCGAGCAGTACTTC
CASSLATGREQYF
>TRBJ1-2|.|.|TRBV30
TGTGCCTGGAGTTCGGCGGGCTACGGCTACACCTTC
CAWSSAGYGYTF
>TRBJ2-2|.|.|TRBV7-2
TGTGCCAGCAGCTTACGGACAAGGAACACCGGGGAGCTGTTTTTT
CASSLRTRNTGELFF
>TRBJ2-7|TRBD2|many|TRBV5-1
TGCGCCAGCAGCTTGGAGGGACTAGCGGTCGTGGGCTACGAGCAGTACTTC
CASSLEGLAVVGYEQYF
>TRBJ1-1|.|.|TRBV27
TGTGCCAGCAGCCGAGGGATTGGAGCTTTCTTT
CASSRGIGAFF
>TRBJ2-7|TRBD2|many|TRBV27
TGTGCCAGCAGCCCGGGGGGGGCTAGGAACGAGCAGTACTTC
CASSPGGARNEQYF